This TCR beta chain came from a study of blood T cell repertoires in COVID-19. Libraries were prepared by immunoSEQ multiplex PCR; TCRdb keeps only in-frame clonotypes and omits some of them. This table holds approximately 300,000 clones, roughly 86% found once. J was trimmed by 7 bases and V by 4 bases; bases with no gene match: 18. The CDR3 extends over 19 amino acids. Germline CDR1 is SEHNR and CDR2 is FQNEAQ (reference sequence). The sequence was collected from a woman younger than 35 who had recovered from COVID-19. This rearrangement joins TRBV7-9 to TRBJ2-5; 13 bases agree with TRBD2. The sample comprised PBMCs or T cells enriched from blood (not recorded which). CDR3 sequence: CASSYRTSGRGRIIPTQYF. The CDR3 coding sequence is TGTGCCAGCAGCTACCGGACTAGCGGGAGAGGACGCATAATCCCGACCCAGTACTTC.